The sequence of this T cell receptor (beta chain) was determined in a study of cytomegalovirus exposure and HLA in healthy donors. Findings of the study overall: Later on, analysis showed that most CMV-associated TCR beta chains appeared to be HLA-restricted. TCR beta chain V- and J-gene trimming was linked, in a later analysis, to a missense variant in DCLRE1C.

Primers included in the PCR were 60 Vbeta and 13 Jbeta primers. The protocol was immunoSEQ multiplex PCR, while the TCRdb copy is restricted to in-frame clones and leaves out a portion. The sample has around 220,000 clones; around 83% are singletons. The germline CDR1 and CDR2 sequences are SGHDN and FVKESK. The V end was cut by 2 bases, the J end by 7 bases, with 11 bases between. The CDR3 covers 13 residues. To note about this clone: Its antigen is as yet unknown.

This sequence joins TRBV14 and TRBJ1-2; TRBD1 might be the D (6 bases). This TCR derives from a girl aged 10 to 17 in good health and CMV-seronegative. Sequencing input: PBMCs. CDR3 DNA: TGTGCCAGCAGCCAACCAGGGGCGAGTGGCTACACCTTC. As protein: CASSQPGASGYTF.